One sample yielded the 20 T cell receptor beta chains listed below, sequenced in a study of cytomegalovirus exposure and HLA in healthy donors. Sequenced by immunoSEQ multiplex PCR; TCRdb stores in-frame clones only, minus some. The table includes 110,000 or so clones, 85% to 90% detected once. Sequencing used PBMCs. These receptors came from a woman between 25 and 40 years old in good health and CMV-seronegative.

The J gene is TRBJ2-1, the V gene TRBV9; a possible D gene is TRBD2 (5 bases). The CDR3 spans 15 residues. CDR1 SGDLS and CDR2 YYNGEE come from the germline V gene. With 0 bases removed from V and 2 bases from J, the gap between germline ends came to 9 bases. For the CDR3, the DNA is TGTGCCAGCAGCGTAGGAGGGAGCACCTACAATGAGCAGTTCTTC. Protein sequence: CASSVGGSTYNEQFF.

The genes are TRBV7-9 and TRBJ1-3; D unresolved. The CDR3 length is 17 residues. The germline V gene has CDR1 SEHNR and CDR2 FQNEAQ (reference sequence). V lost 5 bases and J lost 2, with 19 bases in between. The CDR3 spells CASSNGAWRFTGNTIYF. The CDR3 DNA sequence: TGTGCCAGCAGCAATGGTGCTTGGAGGTTTACTGGAAACACCATATATTTT.

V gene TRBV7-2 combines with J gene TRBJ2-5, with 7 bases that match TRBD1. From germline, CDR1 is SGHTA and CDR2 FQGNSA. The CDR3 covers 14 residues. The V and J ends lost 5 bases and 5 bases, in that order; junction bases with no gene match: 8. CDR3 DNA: TGTGCCAGCAGCACTCAGGGGGTTGGGGAGACCCAGTACTTC. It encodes CASSTQGVGETQYF.

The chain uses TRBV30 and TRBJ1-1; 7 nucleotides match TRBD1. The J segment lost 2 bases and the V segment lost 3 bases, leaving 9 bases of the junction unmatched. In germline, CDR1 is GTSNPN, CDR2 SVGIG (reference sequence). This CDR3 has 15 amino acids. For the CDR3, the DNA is TGTGCCTGGAGGATCGGGAACAGGGGAAACACTGAAGCTTTCTTT. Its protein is CAWRIGNRGNTEAFF.

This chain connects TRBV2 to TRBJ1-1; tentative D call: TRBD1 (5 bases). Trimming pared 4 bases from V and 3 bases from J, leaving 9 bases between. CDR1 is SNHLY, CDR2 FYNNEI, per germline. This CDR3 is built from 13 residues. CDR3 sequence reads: CASSGQGYTEAFF. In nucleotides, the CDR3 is TGTGCCAGCAGTGGCCAGGGTTACACTGAAGCTTTCTTT.

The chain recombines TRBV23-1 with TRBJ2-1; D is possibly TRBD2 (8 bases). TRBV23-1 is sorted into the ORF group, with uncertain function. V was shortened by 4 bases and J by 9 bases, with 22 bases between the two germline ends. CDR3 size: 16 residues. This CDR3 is CASSPAGLGGKSEQFF. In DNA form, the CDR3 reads TGCGCCAGCAGTCCCGCGGGACTAGGGGGCAAGAGTGAGCAGTTCTTC.

This CDR3 is CASSHGSGGLRRTQYF. DNA of the CDR3: TGTGCCAGCAGCCACGGTAGCGGGGGGCTAAGAAGGACGCAGTATTTT. The V gene is TRBV14, the J gene TRBJ2-3; TRBD2 agrees at 10 bases. Trimming took 3 bases from V and 9 from J; bases not matched to a gene: 12. Germline CDR1 SGHDN, CDR2 FVKESK. There are 16 residues in the CDR3. The variable domain in full, completed from reference TRBV14 and TRBJ2-3, reads EAGVTQFPSHSVIEKGQTVTLRCDPISGHDNLYWYRRVMGKEIKFLLHFVKESKQDESGMPNNRFLAERTGGTYSTLKVQPAELEDSGVYFCASSHGSGGLRRTQYFGPGTRLTVL.

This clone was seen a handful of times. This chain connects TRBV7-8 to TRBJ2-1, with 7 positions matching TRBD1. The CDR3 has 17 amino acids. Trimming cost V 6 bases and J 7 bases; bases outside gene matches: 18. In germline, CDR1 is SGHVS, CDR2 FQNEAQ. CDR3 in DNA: TGTGCCAGCAGAAACCTATTCCGGGACAGCTCTGGGAATGAGCAGTTCTTC. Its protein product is CASRNLFRDSSGNEQFF.

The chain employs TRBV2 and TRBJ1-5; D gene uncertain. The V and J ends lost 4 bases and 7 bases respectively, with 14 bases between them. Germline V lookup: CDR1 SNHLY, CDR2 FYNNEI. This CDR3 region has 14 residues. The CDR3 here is CASSVGGILQPQHF. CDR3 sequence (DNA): TGTGCCAGCAGTGTAGGAGGGATATTACAGCCCCAGCATTTT.

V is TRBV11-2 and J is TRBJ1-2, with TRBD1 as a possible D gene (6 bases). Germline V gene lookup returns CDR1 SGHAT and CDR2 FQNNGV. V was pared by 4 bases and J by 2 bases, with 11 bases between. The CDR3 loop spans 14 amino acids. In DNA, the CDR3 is TGTGCCAGCAGCTCGCGACAGGTGAACTATGGCTACACCTTC. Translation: CASSSRQVNYGYTF.

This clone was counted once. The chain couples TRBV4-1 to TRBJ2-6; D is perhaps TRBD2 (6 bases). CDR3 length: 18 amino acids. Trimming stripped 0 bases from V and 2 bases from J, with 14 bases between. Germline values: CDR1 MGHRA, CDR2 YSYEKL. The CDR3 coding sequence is TGCGCCAGCAGCCAAGAGGCGGTCGGGGGTCCTGGGGCCAACGTCCTGACTTTC. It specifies CASSQEAVGGPGANVLTF.

The CDR3 here is CASNPGTRRAEQYF. For the CDR3, the DNA is TGTGCCAGTAATCCGGGGACTAGGAGAGCCGAGCAGTACTTC. V is TRBV19 and J is TRBJ2-7, with TRBD2 matching 8 bases. The V and J ends lost 7 bases and 6 bases, in that order; junction bases with no gene match: 11. Germline V lookup: CDR1 LNHDA, CDR2 SQIVND (reference sequence). This CDR3 has 14 residues.

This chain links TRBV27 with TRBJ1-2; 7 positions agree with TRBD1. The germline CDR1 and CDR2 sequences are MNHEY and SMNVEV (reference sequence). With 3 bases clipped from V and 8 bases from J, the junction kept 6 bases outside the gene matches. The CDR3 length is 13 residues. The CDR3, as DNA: TGTGCCAGCAGTTTCAACCGAGGGGGCGGCTACACCTTC. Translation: CASSFNRGGGYTF.

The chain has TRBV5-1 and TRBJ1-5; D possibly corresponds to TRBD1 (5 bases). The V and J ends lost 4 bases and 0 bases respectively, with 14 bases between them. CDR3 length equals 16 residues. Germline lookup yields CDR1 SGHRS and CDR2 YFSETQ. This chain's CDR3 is CASSPGGAVSNQPQHF. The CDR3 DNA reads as TGCGCCAGCAGCCCTGGTGGGGCCGTTAGCAATCAGCCCCAGCATTTT.

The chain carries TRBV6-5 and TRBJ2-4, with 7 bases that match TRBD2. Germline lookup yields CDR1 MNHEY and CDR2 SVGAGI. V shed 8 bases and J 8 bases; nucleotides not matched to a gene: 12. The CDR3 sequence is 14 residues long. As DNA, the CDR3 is TGTGCCAGCTCCCGGGGGGTTGATGGAGACATTCAGTACTTC. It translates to CASSRGVDGDIQYF.

The CDR3 reads CASSYSGDFTDTQYF. For the CDR3, the DNA is TGTGCCAGCAGTTATAGCGGGGACTTCACAGATACGCAGTATTTT. This chain joins TRBV6-5 and TRBJ2-3; 8 bases are a match to TRBD2. CDR1 is MNHEY, CDR2 SVGAGI, per germline. The CDR3 loop spans 15 amino acids. V gave up 3 bases and J gave up 2 bases; unmatched junction bases: 4.

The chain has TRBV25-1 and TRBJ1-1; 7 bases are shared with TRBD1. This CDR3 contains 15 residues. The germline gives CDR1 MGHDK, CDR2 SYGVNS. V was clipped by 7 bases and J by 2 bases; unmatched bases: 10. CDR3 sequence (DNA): TGTGCCAGCATTAGTAACAGGGGCCTAAACACTGAAGCTTTCTTT. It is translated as CASISNRGLNTEAFF.

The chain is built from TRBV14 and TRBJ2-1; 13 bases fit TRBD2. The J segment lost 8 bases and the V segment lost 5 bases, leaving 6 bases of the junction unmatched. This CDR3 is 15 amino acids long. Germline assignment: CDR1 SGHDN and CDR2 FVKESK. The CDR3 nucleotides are TGTGCCAGCAGCGCACTAGCGGGGGGGCCCTATGAGCAGTTCTTC. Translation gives CASSALAGGPYEQFF.

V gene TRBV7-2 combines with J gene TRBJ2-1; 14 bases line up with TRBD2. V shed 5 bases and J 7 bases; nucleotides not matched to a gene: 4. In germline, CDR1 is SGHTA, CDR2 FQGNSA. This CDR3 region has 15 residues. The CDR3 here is CASSPGTSGGNEQFF. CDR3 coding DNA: TGTGCCAGCAGCCCCGGGACTAGCGGGGGAAATGAGCAGTTCTTC.

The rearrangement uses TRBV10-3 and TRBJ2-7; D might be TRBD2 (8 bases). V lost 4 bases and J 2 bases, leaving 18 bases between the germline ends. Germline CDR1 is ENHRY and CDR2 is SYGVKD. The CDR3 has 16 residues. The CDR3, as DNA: TGTGCCATCAGTGTCGGGGGGGGAAGGGGGCCCTACGAGCAGTACTTC. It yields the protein CAISVGGGRGPYEQYF.